A single sample is the source of the 17 T cell receptor beta chains below, sequenced in a study of beta chain features in type 1 diabetes. Every bit of the isolated RNA underwent reverse transcription, so sequencing read expressed TCRB transcripts. Measured with immunoSEQ multiplex PCR; TCRdb has only the in-frame clones, and not every one. The profile shows hundreds of thousands of clones, 15% to 20% of them singletons. The sample was naive CD4+ T cells from blood. The origin of the receptors is a woman aged 18-29 years in good health.

V is TRBV4-1 and J is TRBJ1-2; TRBD1 is a possible D gene (6 bases). This CDR3 region has 16 residues. Looked up from germline, CDR1 is MGHRA and CDR2 is YSYEKL. V dropped 1 base and J dropped 2 bases, with 14 bases sitting between them. CDR3 sequence (DNA): TGCGCCAGCAGCCAAGGGACCAGGACAGTCAACTATGGCTACACCTTC. Translated, it gives CASSQGTRTVNYGYTF.

This clone was seen a few times. V usage is TRBV27 and J usage is TRBJ1-2; tentatively, D is TRBD1 (6 bases). Germline assignment: CDR1 MNHEY and CDR2 SMNVEV (reference sequence). CDR3 length: 14 amino acids. V lost 5 bases, J lost 7 bases, and 17 bases lay in between. CDR3 in DNA: TGTGCCAGCAGTGCAACCAGGGGAGCAAGTGGCTACACCTTC. Its protein product is CASSATRGASGYTF.

This clone was seen a few times. This sequence joins TRBV6-6 and TRBJ2-7; D gene unclear. With 7 bases removed from V and 11 bases from J, the gap between germline ends came to 15 bases. Germline V gene lookup returns CDR1 MNHNY and CDR2 SVGAGI (reference sequence). The CDR3 is 11 residues long. For the CDR3, the DNA is TGTGCCAGCACCCAGGCCAGAGAAGAGTACTTC. It specifies CASTQAREEYF.

Here the CDR3 reads CACTGADYEQYF. In nucleotides, the CDR3 is TGTGCCTGTACAGGGGCCGACTACGAGCAGTACTTC. The V and J genes are TRBV28 and TRBJ2-7, with TRBD1 matching 7 bases. Per germline, CDR1 MDHEN and CDR2 SYDVKM. The length of the CDR3 is 12 residues. Unmatched junction bases numbered 7, after V lost 11 bases and J lost 3 bases. Variable domain in full (rest from reference TRBV28 and TRBJ2-7): DVKVTQSSRYLVKRTGEKVFLECVQDMDHENMFWYRQDPGLGLRLIYFSYDVKMKEKGDIPEGYSVSREKKERFSLILESASTNQTSMYLCACTGADYEQYFGPGTRLTVT.

This clone turned up a few times. The rearrangement uses TRBV6-5 and TRBJ2-3; D perhaps matches TRBD2 (5 bases). The CDR3 contains 13 residues. Trimming removed 5 bases from V and 6 bases from J, with 12 bases in between. Germline V gene data show CDR1 as MNHEY and CDR2 as SVGAGI. As DNA, the CDR3 is TGTGCCAGCAGTATGCGGACTCGTGATACGCAGTATTTT. It is translated as CASSMRTRDTQYF.

The rearrangement uses TRBV5-4 and TRBJ2-1; no clear D gene. The CDR3 is 13 amino acids. In germline, CDR1 is SGHNT, CDR2 YYREEE (reference sequence). The V end lost 0 bases, the J end lost 8 bases, and 9 bases lay between the germline ends. The CDR3 reads CASSLAGFDEQFF. CDR3 nucleotides: TGTGCCAGCAGCTTGGCGGGTTTTGATGAGCAGTTCTTC.

On this clone itself: Different DNA sequences within this sample yield the same CDR3. The chain combines TRBV5-6 with TRBJ1-1; D unresolved. Trimming stripped 1 base from V and 5 bases from J, with 6 bases between. Germline assignment: CDR1 SGHDT and CDR2 YYEEEE. The CDR3 sequence is 12 residues long. CDR3 amino acids: CASSLRGTEAFF. For the CDR3, the DNA is TGTGCCAGCAGCTTGAGAGGGACTGAAGCTTTCTTT.

The J gene is TRBJ1-2, the V gene TRBV11-2, with D unresolved. This CDR3 comprises 17 residues. V was trimmed by 1 base and J by 0 bases, leaving 15 bases between them. Germline V gene lookup returns CDR1 SGHAT and CDR2 FQNNGV. CDR3 protein: CASSLAGRPGANYGYTF. The CDR3 DNA follows: TGTGCCAGCAGCTTAGCCGGCCGGCCGGGAGCTAACTATGGCTACACCTTC.

The chain carries TRBV5-4 and TRBJ2-5, with TRBD2 matching 9 bases. The CDR3 has 17 residues. From germline, CDR1 is SGHNT and CDR2 YYREEE (reference sequence). Trimming at V came to 2 bases and at J to 0 bases, leaving 8 bases not matched to a gene. The CDR3 spells CASSLVRAGGHQETQYF. CDR3 in DNA: TGTGCCAGCAGCTTAGTGAGGGCGGGGGGGCACCAAGAGACCCAGTACTTC.

A few counts support this clone. The chain uses TRBV28 and TRBJ2-5; unclear D gene. With 2 bases removed from V and 2 bases from J, the gap between germline ends came to 6 bases. Germline V lookup: CDR1 MDHEN, CDR2 SYDVKM. The CDR3 consists of 13 residues. Here the CDR3 DNA reads TGTGCCAGCAGTTTACTGGGGCAAGAGACCCAGTACTTC. Translating gives CASSLLGQETQYF.

The chain joins TRBV19 to TRBJ2-7, with TRBD2 matching over 8 bases. Germline V gene lookup returns CDR1 LNHDA and CDR2 SQIVND (reference sequence). The CDR3 length is 15 residues. The V gene end was trimmed by 7 bases and the J gene end by 4 bases; junction bases not matched to a gene: 12. For the CDR3, the DNA is TGTGCCAGTACCCGCACAGCGGGAGTGGATTACGAGCAGTACTTC. Its translation: CASTRTAGVDYEQYF.

This rearrangement joins TRBV18 to TRBJ2-7; no clear D. Trimming left V 2 bases short and J 7 bases short, with 12 bases between. Germline values: CDR1 KGHSH, CDR2 LQKENI. The CDR3 is 13 amino acids. DNA of the CDR3: TGTGCCAGCTCACCAGGCGATTTCAGAGAGCAGTACTTC. This gives the protein CASSPGDFREQYF.

V gene TRBV19 combines with J gene TRBJ1-5; D might be TRBD1 (5 bases). Germline V CDR1 and CDR2: LNHDA, SQIVND (reference sequence). The germline V and J ends were trimmed by 6 bases and 5 bases, with 14 bases remaining between them. The CDR3 spans 14 residues. CDR3 amino acids: CASSRDWAYQPQHF. In DNA form, the CDR3 reads TGTGCCAGTAGCCGGGACTGGGCATATCAGCCCCAGCATTTT.

This clone has more than one count but fewer than ten. The V gene is TRBV28, the J gene TRBJ2-5; D call uncertain. CDR3 length equals 13 residues. The V gene's germline CDR1 is MDHEN and CDR2 SYDVKM. The V gene lost 2 bases and the J gene lost 6 bases, with 10 bases spanning the gap. For the CDR3, the DNA is TGTGCCAGCAGTTTAGGGATTGGACAGACCCAGTACTTC. Protein product: CASSLGIGQTQYF.

This chain connects TRBV14 to TRBJ2-5, with no clear D. This CDR3 region has 17 residues. Germline CDR1 and CDR2: SGHDN and FVKESK. V dropped 1 base and J dropped 5 bases, with 20 bases sitting between them. The chain's CDR3 is CASSQAWPGPMAETQYF. As DNA, the CDR3 is TGTGCCAGCAGCCAAGCGTGGCCCGGTCCGATGGCGGAGACCCAGTACTTC.

The chain couples TRBV6-1 to TRBJ2-3; TRBD1 matches 7 bases. Germline CDR1 and CDR2: MNHNS and SASEGT. This CDR3 has 17 residues. Trimming took 4 bases from V and 6 from J; bases not matched to a gene: 16. CDR3 coding DNA: TGTGCCAGCAGTGCCGATTTCACAGGGGTATTTGCGGATACGCAGTATTTT. Translation gives CASSADFTGVFADTQYF.

This clone came up a few times. V and J are TRBV29-1 and TRBJ2-7; TRBD1 might be the D (5 bases). The CDR3 loop spans 12 amino acids. The V and J ends lost 5 bases and 2 bases respectively, with 10 bases between them. Looked up from germline, CDR1 is SQVTM and CDR2 is ANQGSEA. CDR3 in DNA: TGCAGCGTTAACAAGGGGACCTACGAGCAGTACTTC. Its translation is CSVNKGTYEQYF.